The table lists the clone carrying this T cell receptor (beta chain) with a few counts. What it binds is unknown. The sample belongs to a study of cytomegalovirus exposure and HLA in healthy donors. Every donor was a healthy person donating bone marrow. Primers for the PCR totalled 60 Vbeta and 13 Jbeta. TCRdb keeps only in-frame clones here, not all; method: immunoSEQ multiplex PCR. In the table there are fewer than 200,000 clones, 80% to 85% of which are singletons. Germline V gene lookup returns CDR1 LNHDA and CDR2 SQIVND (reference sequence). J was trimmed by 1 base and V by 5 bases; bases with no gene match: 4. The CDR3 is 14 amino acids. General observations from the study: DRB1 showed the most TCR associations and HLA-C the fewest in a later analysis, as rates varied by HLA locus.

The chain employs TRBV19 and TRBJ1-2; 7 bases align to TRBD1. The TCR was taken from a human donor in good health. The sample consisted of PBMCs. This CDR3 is CASSPQGDNYGYTF. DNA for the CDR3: TGTGCCAGTAGTCCCCAGGGGGATAACTATGGCTACACCTTC. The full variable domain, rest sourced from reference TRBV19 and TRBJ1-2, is DGGITQSPKYLFRKEGQNVTLSCEQNLNHDAMYWYRQDPGQGLRLIYYSQIVNDFQKGDIAEGYSVSREKKESFPLTVTSAQKNPTAFYLCASSPQGDNYGYTFGSGTRLTVV.